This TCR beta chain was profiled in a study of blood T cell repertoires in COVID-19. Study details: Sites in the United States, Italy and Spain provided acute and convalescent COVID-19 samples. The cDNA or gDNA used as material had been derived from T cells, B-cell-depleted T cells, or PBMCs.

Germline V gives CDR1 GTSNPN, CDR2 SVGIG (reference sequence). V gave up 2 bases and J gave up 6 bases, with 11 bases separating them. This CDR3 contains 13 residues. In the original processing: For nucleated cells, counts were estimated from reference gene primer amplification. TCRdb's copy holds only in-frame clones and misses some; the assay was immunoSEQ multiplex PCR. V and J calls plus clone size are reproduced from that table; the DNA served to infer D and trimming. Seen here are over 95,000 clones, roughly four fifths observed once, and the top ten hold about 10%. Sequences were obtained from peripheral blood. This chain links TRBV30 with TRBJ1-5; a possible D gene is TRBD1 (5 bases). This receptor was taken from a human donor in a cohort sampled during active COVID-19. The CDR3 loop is CAWSQGAPQPQHF. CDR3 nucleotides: TGTGCCTGGAGTCAGGGCGCCCCTCAGCCCCAGCATTTT.